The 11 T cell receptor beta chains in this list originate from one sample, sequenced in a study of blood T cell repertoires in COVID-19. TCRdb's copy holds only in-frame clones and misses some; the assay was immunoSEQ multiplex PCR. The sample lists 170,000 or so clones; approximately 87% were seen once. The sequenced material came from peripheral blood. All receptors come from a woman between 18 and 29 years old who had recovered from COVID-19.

CDR3: CASSYKASSSYEQYV. The DNA for the CDR3 is TGTGCCAGCAGTTACAAAGCGTCTAGCTCCTACGAGCAGTACGTC. The chain links TRBV6-2 or TRBV6-3 to TRBJ2-7, with no clear D. V shed 2 bases and J shed 0 bases, with 11 bases lying between them. CDR1 MNHEY and CDR2 SVGEGT come from the germline V gene. This CDR3 has 15 amino acids.

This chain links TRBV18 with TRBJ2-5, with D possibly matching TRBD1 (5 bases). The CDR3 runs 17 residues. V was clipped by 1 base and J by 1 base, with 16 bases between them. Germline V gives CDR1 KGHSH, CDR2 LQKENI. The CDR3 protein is CASSPRVLDILQETQYF. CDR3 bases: TGTGCCAGCTCACCACGTGTCCTGGACATCCTCCAAGAGACCCAGTACTTC. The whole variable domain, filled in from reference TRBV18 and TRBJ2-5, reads NAGVMQNPRHLVRRRGQEARLRCSPMKGHSHVYWYRQLPEEGLKFMVYLQKENIIDESGMPKERFSAEFPKEGPSILRIQQVVRGDSAAYFCASSPRVLDILQETQYFGPGTRLLVL.

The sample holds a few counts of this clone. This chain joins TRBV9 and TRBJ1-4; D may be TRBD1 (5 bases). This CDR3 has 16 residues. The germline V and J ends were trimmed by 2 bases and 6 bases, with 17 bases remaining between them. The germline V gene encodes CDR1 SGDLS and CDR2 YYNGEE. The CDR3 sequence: CASSVTLDTSYEKLFF. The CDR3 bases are TGTGCCAGCAGCGTGACTTTGGACACTTCATATGAAAAACTGTTTTTT.

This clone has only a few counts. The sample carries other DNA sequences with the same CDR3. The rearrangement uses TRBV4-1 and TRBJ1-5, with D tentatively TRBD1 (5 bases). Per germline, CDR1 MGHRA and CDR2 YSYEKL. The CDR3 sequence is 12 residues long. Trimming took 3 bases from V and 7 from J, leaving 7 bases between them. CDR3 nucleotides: TGCGCCAGCAGCCAGGGGGGGCAGCCCCAGCATTTT. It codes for CASSQGGQPQHF.

Here the CDR3 DNA reads TGCAGCGCCATGGGGACAGGGGATTACACTGAAGCTTTCTTT. Translation: CSAMGTGDYTEAFF. This chain joins TRBV29-1 and TRBJ1-1, with TRBD1 matching over 10 bases. Unmatched junction bases numbered 8, after V lost 7 bases and J lost 3 bases. Per the germline V gene, CDR1 is SQVTM and CDR2 is ANQGSEA. CDR3 size: 14 residues.

In nucleotides, the CDR3 is TGTGCCAGCAGCTCACGGACTAGCGGGAGAAATGAGCAGTTCTTC. Translated, it gives CASSSRTSGRNEQFF. The chain recombines TRBV9 with TRBJ2-1, with 13 positions matching TRBD2. Germline trimming cut 4 bases from V and 7 bases from J; bases unmatched to any gene: 5. Germline CDR1 reads SGDLS; CDR2 reads YYNGEE. The CDR3 runs to 15 residues.

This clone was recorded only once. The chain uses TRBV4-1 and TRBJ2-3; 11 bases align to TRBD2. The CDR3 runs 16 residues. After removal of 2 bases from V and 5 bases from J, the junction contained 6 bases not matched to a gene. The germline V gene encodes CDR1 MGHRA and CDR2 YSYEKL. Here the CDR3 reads CASSQHSGGDGDTQYF. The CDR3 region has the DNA TGCGCCAGCAGCCAACATAGCGGGGGGGATGGAGATACGCAGTATTTT.

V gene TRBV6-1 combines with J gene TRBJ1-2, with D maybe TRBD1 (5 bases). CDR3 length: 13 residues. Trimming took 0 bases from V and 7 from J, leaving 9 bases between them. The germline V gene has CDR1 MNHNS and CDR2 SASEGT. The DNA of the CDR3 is TGTGCCAGCAGTGAAGCAGGGGCAGGTGGCTACACCTTC. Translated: CASSEAGAGGYTF.

Here the CDR3 reads CASSFQGSSHEQYF. In nucleotides, the CDR3 is TGTGCCAGCAGCTTTCAGGGTTCGAGCCACGAGCAGTACTTC. V usage is TRBV11-3 and J usage is TRBJ2-7; the D gene is possibly TRBD1 (5 bases). The ends were cut back, 3 bases at V and 5 bases at J, with 14 bases in the middle. This CDR3 is built from 14 residues. The germline gives CDR1 SGHNT, CDR2 YENEEA. The full variable domain, with the rest looked up from reference TRBV11-3 and TRBJ2-7, is EAGVVQSPRYKIIEKKQPVAFWCNPISGHNTLYWYLQNLGQGPELLIRYENEEAVDDSQLPKDRFSAERLKGVDSTLKIQPAELGDSAVYLCASSFQGSSHEQYFGPGTRLTVT.

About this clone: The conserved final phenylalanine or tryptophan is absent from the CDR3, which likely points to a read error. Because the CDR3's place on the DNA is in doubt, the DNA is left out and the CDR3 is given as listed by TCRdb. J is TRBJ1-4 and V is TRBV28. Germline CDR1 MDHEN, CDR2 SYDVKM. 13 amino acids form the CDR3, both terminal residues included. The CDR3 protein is CASCTWTPIPEGG.

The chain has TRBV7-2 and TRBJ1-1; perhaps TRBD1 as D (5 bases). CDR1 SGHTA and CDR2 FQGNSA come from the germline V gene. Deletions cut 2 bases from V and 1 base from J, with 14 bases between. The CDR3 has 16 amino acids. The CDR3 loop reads CASSLRGPGGNTEAFF. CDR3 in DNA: TGTGCCAGCAGCTTACGCGGCCCCGGGGGGAACACTGAAGCTTTCTTT.